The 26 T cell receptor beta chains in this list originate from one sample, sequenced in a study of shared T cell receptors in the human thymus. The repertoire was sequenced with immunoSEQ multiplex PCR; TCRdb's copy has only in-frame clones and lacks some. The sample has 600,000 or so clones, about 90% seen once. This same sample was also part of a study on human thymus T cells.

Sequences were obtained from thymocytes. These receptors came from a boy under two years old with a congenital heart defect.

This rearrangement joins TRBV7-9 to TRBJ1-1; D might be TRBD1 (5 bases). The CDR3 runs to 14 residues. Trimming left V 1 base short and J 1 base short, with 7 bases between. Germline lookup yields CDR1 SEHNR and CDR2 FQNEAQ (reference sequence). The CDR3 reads CASSLGQSNTEAFF. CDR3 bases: TGTGCCAGCAGCTTAGGACAGTCGAACACTGAAGCTTTCTTT.

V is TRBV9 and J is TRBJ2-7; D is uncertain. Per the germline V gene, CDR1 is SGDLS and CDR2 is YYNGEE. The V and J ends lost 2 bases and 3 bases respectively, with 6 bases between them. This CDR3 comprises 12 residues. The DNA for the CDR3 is TGTGCCAGCAGCGTGCGTCGCTACGAGCAGTACTTC. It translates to CASSVRRYEQYF.

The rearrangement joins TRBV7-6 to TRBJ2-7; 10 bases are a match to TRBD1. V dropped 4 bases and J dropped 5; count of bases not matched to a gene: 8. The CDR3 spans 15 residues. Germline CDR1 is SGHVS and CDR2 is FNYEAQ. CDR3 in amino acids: CASSSLSGQGDEQYF. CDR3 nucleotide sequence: TGTGCCAGCAGCTCCCTGAGTGGACAGGGGGACGAGCAGTACTTC.

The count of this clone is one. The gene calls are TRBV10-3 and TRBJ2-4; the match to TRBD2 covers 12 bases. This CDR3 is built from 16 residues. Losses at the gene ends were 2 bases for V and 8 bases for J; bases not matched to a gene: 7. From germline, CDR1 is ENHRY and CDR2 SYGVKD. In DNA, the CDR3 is TGTGCCATCAGTGAGCCAGGGACTAGCGGGTTATACATTCAGTACTTC. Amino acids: CAISEPGTSGLYIQYF.

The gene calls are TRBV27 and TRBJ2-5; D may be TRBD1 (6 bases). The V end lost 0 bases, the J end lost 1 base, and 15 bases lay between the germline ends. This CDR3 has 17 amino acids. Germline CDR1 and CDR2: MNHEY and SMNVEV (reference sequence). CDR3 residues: CASSLSHPSTGQETQYF. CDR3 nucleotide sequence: TGTGCCAGCAGTTTATCCCATCCCTCGACAGGCCAAGAGACCCAGTACTTC.

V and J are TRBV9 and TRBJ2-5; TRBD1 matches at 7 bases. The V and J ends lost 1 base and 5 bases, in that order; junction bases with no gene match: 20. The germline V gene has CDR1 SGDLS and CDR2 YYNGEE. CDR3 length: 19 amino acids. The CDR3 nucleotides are TGTGCCAGCAGCGTATACGCGTCGGGGACAGCAAAAAAGGAGGAGACCCAGTACTTC. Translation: CASSVYASGTAKKEETQYF. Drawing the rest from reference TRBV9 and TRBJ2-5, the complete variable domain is DSGVTQTPKHLITATGQRVTLRCSPRSGDLSVYWYQQSLDQGLQFLIQYYNGEERAKGNILERFSAQQFPDLHSELNLSSLELGDSALYFCASSVYASGTAKKEETQYFGPGTRLLVL.

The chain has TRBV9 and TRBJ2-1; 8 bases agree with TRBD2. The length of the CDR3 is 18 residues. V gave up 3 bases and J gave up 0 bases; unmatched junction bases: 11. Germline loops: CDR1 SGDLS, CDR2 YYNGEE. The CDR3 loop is CASSAHREGRSSYNEQFF. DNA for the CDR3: TGTGCCAGCAGCGCTCATCGGGAGGGTAGGAGCTCCTACAATGAGCAGTTCTTC. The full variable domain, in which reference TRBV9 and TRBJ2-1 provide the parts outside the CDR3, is DSGVTQTPKHLITATGQRVTLRCSPRSGDLSVYWYQQSLDQGLQFLIQYYNGEERAKGNILERFSAQQFPDLHSELNLSSLELGDSALYFCASSAHREGRSSYNEQFFGPGTRLTVL.

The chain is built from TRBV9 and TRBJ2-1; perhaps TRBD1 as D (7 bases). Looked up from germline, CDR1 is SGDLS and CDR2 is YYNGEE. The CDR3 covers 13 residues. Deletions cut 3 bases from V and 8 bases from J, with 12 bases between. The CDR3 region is CASSAQGEDEQFF. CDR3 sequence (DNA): TGTGCCAGCAGCGCCCAGGGGGAGGATGAGCAGTTCTTC.

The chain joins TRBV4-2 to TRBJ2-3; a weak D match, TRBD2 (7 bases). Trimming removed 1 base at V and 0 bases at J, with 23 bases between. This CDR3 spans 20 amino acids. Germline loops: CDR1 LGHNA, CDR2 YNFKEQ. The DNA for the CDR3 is TGTGCCAGCAGCCAAGTTAGTCGGTGGTGCGGGGGCCACAGCACAGATACGCAGTATTTT. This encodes CASSQVSRWCGGHSTDTQYF.

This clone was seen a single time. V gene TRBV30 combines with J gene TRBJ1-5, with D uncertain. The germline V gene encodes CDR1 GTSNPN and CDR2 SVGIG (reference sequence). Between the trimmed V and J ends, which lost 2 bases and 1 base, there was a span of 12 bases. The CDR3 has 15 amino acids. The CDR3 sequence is CAWSSPGRSNQPQHF. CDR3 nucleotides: TGTGCCTGGAGTTCCCCGGGGAGGAGCAATCAGCCCCAGCATTTT. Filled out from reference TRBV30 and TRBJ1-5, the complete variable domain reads SQTIHQWPATLVQPVGSPLSLECTVEGTSNPNLYWYRQAAGRGLQLLFYSVGIGQISSEVPQNLSASRPQDRQFILSSKKLLLSDSGFYLCAWSSPGRSNQPQHFGDGTRLSIL.

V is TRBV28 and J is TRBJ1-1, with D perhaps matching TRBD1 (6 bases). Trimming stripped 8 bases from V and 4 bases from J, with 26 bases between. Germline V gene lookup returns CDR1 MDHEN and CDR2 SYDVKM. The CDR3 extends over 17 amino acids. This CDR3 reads CASAQTPPGRGATEAFF. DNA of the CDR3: TGTGCCAGCGCCCAAACCCCCCCTGGGAGGGGGGCCACTGAAGCTTTCTTT. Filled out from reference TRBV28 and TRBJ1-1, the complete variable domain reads DVKVTQSSRYLVKRTGEKVFLECVQDMDHENMFWYRQDPGLGLRLIYFSYDVKMKEKGDIPEGYSVSREKKERFSLILESASTNQTSMYLCASAQTPPGRGATEAFFGQGTRLTVV.

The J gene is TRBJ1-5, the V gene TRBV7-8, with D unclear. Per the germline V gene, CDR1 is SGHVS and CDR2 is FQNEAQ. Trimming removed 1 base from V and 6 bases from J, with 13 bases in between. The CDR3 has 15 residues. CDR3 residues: CASSLVLIGGQPQHF. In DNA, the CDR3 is TGTGCCAGCAGCTTAGTACTAATCGGTGGTCAGCCCCAGCATTTT.

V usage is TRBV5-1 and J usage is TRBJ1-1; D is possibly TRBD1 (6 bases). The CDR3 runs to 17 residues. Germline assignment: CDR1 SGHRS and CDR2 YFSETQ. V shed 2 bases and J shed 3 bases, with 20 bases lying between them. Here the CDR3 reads CASSFRGTDQEDTEAFF. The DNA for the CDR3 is TGCGCCAGCAGCTTTAGGGGGACGGACCAGGAGGACACTGAAGCTTTCTTT.

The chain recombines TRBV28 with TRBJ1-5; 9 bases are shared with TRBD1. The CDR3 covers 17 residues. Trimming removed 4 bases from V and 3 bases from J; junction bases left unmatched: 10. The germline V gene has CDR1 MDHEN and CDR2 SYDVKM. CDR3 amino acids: CASSYRKGQGLNQPQHF. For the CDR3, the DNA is TGTGCCAGCAGTTATCGAAAGGGACAGGGCCTCAATCAGCCCCAGCATTTT.

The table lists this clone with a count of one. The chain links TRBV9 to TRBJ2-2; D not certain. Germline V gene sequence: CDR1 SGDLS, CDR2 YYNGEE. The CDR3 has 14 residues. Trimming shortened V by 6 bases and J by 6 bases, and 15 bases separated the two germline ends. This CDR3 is CASTDNSGAGELFF. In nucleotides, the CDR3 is TGTGCCAGCACCGACAACAGTGGCGCCGGGGAGCTGTTTTTT.

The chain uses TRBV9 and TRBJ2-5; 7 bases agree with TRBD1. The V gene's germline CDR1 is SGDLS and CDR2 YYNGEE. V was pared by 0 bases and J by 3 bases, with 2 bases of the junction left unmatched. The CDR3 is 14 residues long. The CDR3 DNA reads TGTGCCAGCAGCGTAGCTGGGACAGAAGAGACCCAGTACTTC. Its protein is CASSVAGTEETQYF.

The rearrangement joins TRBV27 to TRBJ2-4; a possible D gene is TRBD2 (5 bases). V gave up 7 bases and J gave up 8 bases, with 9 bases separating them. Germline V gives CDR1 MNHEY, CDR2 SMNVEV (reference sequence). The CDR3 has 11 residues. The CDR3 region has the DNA TGTGCCAGCATGGGAGAATACATTCAGTACTTC. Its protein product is CASMGEYIQYF.

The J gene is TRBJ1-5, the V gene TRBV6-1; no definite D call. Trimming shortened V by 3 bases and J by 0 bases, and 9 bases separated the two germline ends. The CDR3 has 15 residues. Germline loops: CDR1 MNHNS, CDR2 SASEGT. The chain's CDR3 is CASSDFPSSNQPQHF. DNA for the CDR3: TGTGCCAGCAGTGATTTTCCCTCTAGCAATCAGCCCCAGCATTTT.

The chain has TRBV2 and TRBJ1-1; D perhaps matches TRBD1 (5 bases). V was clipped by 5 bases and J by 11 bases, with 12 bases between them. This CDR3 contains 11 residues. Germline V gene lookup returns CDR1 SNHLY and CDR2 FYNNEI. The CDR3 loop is CASSSRVVAFF. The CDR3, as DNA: TGTGCCAGCAGTTCCAGGGTTGTGGCTTTCTTT.

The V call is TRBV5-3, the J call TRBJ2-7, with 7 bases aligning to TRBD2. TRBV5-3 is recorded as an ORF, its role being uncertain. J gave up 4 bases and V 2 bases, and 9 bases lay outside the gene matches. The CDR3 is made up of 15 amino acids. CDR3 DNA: TGTGCCAGAAGCTTTAGTTCGATCGGGGGGTACGAGCAGTACTTC. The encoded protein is CARSFSSIGGYEQYF.

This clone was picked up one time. CDR3 sequence: CASSFPLRGNEQFF. CDR3 sequence (DNA): TGTGCCAGCAGCTTCCCCCTTCGGGGGAATGAGCAGTTCTTC. This sequence joins TRBV7-9 and TRBJ2-1; D possibly corresponds to TRBD2 (6 bases). The CDR3 is 14 residues long. Germline CDR1 reads SEHNR; CDR2 reads FQNEAQ (reference sequence). Trimming took off 3 bases at V and 7 bases at J, with 13 bases between the two ends.

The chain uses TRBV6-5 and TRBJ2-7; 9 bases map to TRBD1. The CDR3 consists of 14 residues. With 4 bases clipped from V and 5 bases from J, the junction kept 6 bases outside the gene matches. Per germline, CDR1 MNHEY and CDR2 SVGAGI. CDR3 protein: CASSSGTGINEQYF. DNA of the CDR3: TGTGCCAGCAGTTCCGGGACAGGGATAAACGAGCAGTACTTC.

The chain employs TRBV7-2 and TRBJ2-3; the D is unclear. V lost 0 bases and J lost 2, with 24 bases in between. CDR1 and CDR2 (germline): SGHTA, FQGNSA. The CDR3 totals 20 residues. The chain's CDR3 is CASSLAVGSRRPPFTDTQYF. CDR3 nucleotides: TGTGCCAGCAGCTTAGCCGTCGGGTCCCGAAGACCGCCCTTCACAGATACGCAGTATTTT.

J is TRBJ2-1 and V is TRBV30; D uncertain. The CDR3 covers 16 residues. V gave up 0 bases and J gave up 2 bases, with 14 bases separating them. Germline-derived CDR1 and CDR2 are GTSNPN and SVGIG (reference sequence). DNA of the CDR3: TGTGCCTGGAGTGTACGCCACTCCTCCCCCTACAATGAGCAGTTCTTC. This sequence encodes CAWSVRHSSPYNEQFF.

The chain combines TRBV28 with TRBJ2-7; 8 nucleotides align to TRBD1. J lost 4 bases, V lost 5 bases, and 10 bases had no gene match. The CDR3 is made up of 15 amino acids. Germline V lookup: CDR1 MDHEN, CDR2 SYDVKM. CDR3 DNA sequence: TGTGCCAGCAGTCGAAGACAGGGGAAGGCGTACGAGCAGTACTTC. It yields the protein CASSRRQGKAYEQYF.

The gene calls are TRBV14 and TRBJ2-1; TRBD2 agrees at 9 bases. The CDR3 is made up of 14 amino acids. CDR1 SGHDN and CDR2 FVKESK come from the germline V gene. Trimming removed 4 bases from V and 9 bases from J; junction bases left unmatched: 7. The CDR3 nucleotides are TGTGCCAGCAGCCCCCGGATAGCGGGAGTTGAGCAGTTCTTC. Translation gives CASSPRIAGVEQFF.